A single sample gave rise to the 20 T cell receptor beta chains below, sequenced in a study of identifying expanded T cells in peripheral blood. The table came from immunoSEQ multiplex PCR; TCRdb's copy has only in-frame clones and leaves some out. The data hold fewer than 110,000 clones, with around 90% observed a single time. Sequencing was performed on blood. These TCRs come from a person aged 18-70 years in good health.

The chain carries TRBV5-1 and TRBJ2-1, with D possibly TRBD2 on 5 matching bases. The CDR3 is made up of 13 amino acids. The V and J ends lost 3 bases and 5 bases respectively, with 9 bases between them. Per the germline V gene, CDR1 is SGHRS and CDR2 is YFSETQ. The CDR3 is CASSSFGDNEQFF. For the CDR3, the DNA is TGCGCCAGCAGCTCCTTCGGGGACAATGAGCAGTTCTTC.

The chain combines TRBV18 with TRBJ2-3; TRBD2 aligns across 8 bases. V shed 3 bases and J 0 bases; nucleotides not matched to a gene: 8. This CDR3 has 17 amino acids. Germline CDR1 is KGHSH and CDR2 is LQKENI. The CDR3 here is CASSPSLAAASTDTQYF. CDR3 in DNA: TGTGCCAGCTCACCCTCACTAGCGGCCGCTAGCACAGATACGCAGTATTTT.

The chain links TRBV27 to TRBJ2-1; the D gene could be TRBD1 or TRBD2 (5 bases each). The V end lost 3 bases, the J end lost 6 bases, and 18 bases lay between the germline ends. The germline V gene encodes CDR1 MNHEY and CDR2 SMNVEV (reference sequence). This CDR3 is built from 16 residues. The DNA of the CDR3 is TGTGCCAGCAGTTTTCGCTCGGCCAGTGGGGGCAATGAGCAGTTCTTC. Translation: CASSFRSASGGNEQFF.

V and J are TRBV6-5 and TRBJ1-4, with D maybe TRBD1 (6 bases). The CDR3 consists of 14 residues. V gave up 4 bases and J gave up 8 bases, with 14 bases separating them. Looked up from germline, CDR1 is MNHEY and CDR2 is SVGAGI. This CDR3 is CASSSGQTREKLFF. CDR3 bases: TGTGCCAGCAGTTCCGGACAGACTCGGGAAAAACTGTTTTTT.

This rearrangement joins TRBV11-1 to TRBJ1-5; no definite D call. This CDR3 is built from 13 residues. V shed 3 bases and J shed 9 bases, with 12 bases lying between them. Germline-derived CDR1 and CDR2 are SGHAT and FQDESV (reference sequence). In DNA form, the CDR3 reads TGTGCCAGCAGCTTCCTGCGTCGTCGGCCCCAGCATTTT. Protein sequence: CASSFLRRRPQHF.

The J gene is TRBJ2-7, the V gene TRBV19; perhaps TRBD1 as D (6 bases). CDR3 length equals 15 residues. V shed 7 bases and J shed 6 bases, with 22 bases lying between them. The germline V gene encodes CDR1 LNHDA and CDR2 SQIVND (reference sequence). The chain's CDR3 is CASTPTGTGTIEQYF. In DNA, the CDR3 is TGTGCCAGTACCCCGACGGGCACAGGGACGATCGAGCAGTACTTC.

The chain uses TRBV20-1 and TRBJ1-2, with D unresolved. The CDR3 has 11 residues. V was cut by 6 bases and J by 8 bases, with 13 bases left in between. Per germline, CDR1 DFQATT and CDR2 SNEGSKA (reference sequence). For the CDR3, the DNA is TGCAGTGCCGGTCTATCCAGCGGCTACACCTTC. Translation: CSAGLSSGYTF.

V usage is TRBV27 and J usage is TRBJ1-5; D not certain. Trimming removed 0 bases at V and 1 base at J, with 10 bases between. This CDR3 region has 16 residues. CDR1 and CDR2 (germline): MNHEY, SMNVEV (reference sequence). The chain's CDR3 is CASSLSGYMSNQPQHF. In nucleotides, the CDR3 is TGTGCCAGCAGTTTATCCGGCTACATGAGCAATCAGCCCCAGCATTTT.

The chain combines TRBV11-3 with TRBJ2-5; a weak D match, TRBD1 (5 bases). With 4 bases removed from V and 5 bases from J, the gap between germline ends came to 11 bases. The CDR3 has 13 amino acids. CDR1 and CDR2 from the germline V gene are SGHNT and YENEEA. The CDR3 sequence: CASSSWGLETQYF. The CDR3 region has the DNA TGTGCCAGCAGCTCATGGGGCTTGGAGACCCAGTACTTC.

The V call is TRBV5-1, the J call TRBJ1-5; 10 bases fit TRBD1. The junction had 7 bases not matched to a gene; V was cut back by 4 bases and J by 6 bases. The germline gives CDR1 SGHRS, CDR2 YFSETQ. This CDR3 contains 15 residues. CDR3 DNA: TGCGCCAGCAGCCCCGGACAGGGGGTTGCTCAGCCCCAGCATTTT. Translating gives CASSPGQGVAQPQHF.

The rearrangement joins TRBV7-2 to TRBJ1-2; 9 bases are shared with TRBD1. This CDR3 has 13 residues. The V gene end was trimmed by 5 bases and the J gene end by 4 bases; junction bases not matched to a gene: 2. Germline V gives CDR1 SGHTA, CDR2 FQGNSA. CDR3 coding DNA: TGTGCCAGCAGCCAGGACAGGGGCTATGGCTACACCTTC. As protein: CASSQDRGYGYTF.

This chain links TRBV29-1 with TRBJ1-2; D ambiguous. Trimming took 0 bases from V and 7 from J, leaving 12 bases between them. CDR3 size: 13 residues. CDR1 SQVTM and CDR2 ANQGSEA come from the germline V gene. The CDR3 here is CSVEDIGLAGYTF. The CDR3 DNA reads TGCAGCGTTGAAGATATAGGTCTCGCTGGCTACACCTTC.

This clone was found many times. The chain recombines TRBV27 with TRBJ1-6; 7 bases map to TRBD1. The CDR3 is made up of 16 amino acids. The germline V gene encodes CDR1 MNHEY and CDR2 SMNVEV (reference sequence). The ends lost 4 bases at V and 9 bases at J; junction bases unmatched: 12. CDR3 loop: CASSSRDSLFGSPLHF. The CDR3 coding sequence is TGTGCCAGCAGTTCCCGGGACAGCCTCTTTGGTTCACCCCTCCACTTT.

Here the CDR3 DNA reads TGCGCCAGCAGCCGAAACGCGATAATGGGGACTAGCGGGGATACGCAGTATTTT. This sequence encodes CASSRNAIMGTSGDTQYF. V is TRBV5-1 and J is TRBJ2-3; TRBD2 agrees at 12 bases. Looked up from germline, CDR1 is SGHRS and CDR2 is YFSETQ. The junction had 15 bases not matched to a gene; V was cut back by 4 bases and J by 6 bases. This CDR3 has 18 amino acids.

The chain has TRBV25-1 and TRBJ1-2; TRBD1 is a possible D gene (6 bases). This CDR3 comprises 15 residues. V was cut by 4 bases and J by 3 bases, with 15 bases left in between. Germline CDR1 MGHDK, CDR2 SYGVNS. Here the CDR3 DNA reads TGTGCCAGCAGTGCGGCGGGGGCGCGGGACTATGGCTACACCTTC. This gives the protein CASSAAGARDYGYTF.

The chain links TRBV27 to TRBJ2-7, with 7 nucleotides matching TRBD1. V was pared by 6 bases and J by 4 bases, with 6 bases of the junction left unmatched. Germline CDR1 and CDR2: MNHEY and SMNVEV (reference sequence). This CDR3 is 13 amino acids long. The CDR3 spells CASSRDSTYEQYF. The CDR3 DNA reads TGTGCCAGCAGCCGGGACAGCACTTACGAGCAGTACTTC.

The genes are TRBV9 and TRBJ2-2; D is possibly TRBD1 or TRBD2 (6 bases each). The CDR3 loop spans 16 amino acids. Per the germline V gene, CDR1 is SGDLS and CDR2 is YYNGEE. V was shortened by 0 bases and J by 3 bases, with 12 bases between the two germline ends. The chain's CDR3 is CASSVVEGGYTGELFF. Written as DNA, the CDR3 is TGTGCCAGCAGCGTAGTTGAGGGGGGCTACACCGGGGAGCTGTTTTTT.

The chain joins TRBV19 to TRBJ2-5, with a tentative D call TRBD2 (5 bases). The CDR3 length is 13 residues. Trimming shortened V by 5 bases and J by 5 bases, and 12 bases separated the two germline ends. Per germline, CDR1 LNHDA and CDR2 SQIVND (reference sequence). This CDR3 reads CASSRLIRETQYF. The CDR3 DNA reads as TGTGCCAGTAGTCGACTAATCCGGGAGACCCAGTACTTC.

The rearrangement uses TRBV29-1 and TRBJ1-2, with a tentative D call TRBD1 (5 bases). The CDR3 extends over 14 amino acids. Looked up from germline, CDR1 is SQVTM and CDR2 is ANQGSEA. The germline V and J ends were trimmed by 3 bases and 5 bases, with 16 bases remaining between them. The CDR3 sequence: CSVEGGSLLYGYTF. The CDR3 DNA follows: TGCAGCGTTGAGGGGGGGTCCCTCCTTTATGGCTACACCTTC.

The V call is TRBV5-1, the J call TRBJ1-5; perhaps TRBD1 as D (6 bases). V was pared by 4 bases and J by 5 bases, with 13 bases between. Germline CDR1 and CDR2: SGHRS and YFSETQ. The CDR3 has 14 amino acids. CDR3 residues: CASSPEGGHQPQHF. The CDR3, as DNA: TGCGCCAGCAGCCCGGAGGGGGGGCATCAGCCCCAGCATTTT.